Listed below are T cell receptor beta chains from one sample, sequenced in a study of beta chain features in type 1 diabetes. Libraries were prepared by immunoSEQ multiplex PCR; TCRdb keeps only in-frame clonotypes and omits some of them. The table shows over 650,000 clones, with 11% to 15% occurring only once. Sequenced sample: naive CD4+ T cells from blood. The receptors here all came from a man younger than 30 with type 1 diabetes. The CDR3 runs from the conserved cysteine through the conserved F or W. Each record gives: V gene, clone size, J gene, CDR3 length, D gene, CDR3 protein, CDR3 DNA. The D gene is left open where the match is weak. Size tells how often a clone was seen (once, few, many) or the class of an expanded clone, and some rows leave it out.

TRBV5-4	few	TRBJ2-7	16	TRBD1	CASSSPGAGGAYEQYF	TGTGCCAGCAGCTCCCCCGGGGCAGGGGGTGCCTACGAGCAGTACTTC
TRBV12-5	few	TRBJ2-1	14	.	CASGSGRGTYEQFF	TGTGCTAGTGGTTCAGGCAGGGGCACATATGAGCAGTTCTTC
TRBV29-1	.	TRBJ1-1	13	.	CSVPAARPEGAFF	TGCAGCGTCCCTGCGGCCAGGCCTGAGGGAGCTTTCTTT
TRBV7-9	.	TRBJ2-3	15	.	CASSPRPASTDTQYF	TGTGCCAGCAGCCCCCGGCCGGCTAGCACAGATACGCAGTATTTT
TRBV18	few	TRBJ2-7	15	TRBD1	CASSLGQGDRYEQYF	TGTGCCAGCTCGTTGGGGCAGGGGGATCGGTACGAGCAGTACTTC
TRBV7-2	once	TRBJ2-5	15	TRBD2	CASSSARGAGETQYF	TGTGCCAGCAGCTCCGCGCGGGGGGCGGGCGAGACCCAGTACTTC
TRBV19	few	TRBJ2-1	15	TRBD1	CASTPDRALRDEQFF	TGTGCCAGTACCCCGGACAGGGCCCTGCGGGATGAGCAGTTCTTC
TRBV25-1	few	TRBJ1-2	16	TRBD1	CASSELGRGREDGYTF	TGTGCCAGCAGTGAATTGGGCAGGGGGCGCGAAGATGGCTACACCTTC
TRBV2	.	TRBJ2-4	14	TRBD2	CASSGGTSISIQYF	TGTGCCAGCAGTGGAGGGACTAGCATTAGCATTCAGTACTTC
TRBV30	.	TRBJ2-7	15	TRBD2	CAWSVRLAGPYEQYF	TGTGCCTGGAGTGTACGACTAGCTGGTCCCTACGAGCAGTACTTC
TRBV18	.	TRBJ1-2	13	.	CASSPDSTYGYTF	TGTGCCAGCTCCCCGGACAGCACCTATGGCTACACCTTC
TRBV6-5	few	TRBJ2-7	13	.	CASTKGGVYEQYF	TGTGCCAGCACTAAGGGAGGAGTATACGAGCAGTACTTC
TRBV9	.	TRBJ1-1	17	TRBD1	CASSVDGQGSLNTEAFF	TGTGCCAGCAGCGTAGATGGACAGGGGTCGTTGAACACTGAAGCTTTCTTT
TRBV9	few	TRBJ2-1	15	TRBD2	CASSARAGAYNEQFF	TGTGCCAGCAGCGCACGAGCGGGAGCCTACAATGAGCAGTTCTTC
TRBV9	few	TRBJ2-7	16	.	CASSVEKTGRKYEQYF	TGTGCCAGCAGCGTAGAAAAGACGGGAAGGAAATACGAGCAGTACTTC
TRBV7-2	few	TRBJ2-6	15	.	CASSLQGQWANVLTF	TGTGCCAGCAGCTTACAAGGACAGTGGGCCAACGTCCTGACTTTC
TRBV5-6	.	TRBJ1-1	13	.	CASSSREGTEAFF	TGTGCCAGCAGCTCCCGTGAGGGGACTGAAGCTTTCTTT
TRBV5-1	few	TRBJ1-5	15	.	CASSLEGVSNQPQHF	TGCGCCAGCAGCTTGGAGGGAGTTAGCAATCAGCCCCAGCATTTT
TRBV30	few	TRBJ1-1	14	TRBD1	CAWSFPGGDFEAFF	TGTGCCTGGAGTTTCCCAGGGGGGGATTTTGAAGCTTTCTTT
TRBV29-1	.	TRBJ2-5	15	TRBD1	CSVTRTGGLLGTQYF	TGCAGCGTCACCCGGACAGGGGGCTTGTTGGGGACCCAGTACTTC
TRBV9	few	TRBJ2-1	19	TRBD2	CASSVAFDSSGRSYNEQFF	TGTGCCAGCAGCGTAGCTTTCGACTCTAGCGGTCGCTCCTACAATGAGCAGTTCTTC
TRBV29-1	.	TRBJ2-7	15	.	CSVEFRNRRTYEQYF	TGCAGCGTCGAGTTCCGAAACAGGCGAACCTACGAGCAGTACTTC
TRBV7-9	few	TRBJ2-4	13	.	CASSLEIKNIQYF	TGTGCCAGCAGCTTGGAGATAAAAAACATTCAGTACTTC
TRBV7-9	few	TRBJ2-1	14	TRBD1	CASCPGQGLTEQFF	TGTGCCAGCTGTCCGGGACAGGGGTTGACTGAGCAGTTCTTC
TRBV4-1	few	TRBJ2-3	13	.	CASSSPSLYTQYF	TGCGCCAGCAGCTCCCCTAGCTTGTATACGCAGTATTTT
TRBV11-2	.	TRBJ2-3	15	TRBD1	CASSPGQSNLGTQYF	TGTGCCAGCAGCCCGGGACAGTCCAATTTGGGTACGCAGTATTTT
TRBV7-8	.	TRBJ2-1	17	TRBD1	CASSPTKGTGTYNEQFF	TGTGCCAGCAGTCCTACTAAGGGGACAGGGACCTACAATGAGCAGTTCTTC
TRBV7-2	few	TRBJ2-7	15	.	CASSDTPGGVNEQYF	TGTGCCAGCAGCGACACGCCGGGTGGTGTGAACGAGCAGTACTTC
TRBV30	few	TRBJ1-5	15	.	CAWSVRIGGSQPQHF	TGTGCCTGGAGTGTACGTATCGGCGGGTCTCAGCCCCAGCATTTT
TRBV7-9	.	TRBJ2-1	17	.	CASRSVETGFSYNEQFF	TGTGCCAGCAGGTCCGTTGAGACAGGATTCTCCTACAATGAGCAGTTCTTC
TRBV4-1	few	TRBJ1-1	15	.	CASSQAPWENTEAFF	TGCGCCAGCAGCCAAGCTCCGTGGGAGAACACTGAAGCTTTCTTT